This T cell receptor beta chain was retrieved from a study of tumor-infiltrating lymphocytes in primary liver carcinoma. Study background: Donors had hepatocellular carcinoma or combined HCC and intrahepatic cholangiocarcinoma.

Unsorted bulk tissue, about 17-33 mg of it, served as the source for co-extraction of RNA and DNA. Patients diagnosed with primary liver carcinoma received treatment through surgical resection. CDR1 and CDR2 (germline): MDHEN, SYDVKM. V was pared by 7 bases and J by 2 bases, with 11 bases of the junction left unmatched. This CDR3 has 16 residues. TCR beta cDNA was reverse-transcribed from about 500 ng of total RNA. The reaction used a constant-region primer and ProtoScript II reverse transcriptase. It was through three nested multiplex PCR rounds of slightly modified ARM-PCR that TCR beta libraries arose. A C-beta reverse primer and TRBV1-TRBV30 forward primers served in each of the first two PCR rounds, at approximately 10 cycles apiece. MiXCR was run by TCRdb on the multiplex PCR reads, yielding one entry per CDR3 protein. The top ten hold around 25% of the sample, which has 85,000 to 100,000 distinct CDR3 sequences, around 68% seen once.

The TCR was taken from a man aged 35-49 years with primary liver carcinoma and hepatitis B virus infection. The chain has TRBV28 and TRBJ2-3; 8 positions agree with TRBD2. Sequencing was done on a sample of tumor-adjacent normal liver tissue. The CDR3 DNA reads TGTGCCAGCACCTCGACAGCGGGAGCATTCACAGATACGCAGTATTTT. Its translation: CASTSTAGAFTDTQYF.